What follows are 9 T cell receptor beta chains derived from one specimen sequenced in a study of cytomegalovirus exposure and HLA in healthy donors. Assay: immunoSEQ multiplex PCR; the TCRdb copy retains only in-frame clones and omits some. The sample records approximately 140,000 clones, 85% to 90% being singletons. Sequenced: PBMCs. These TCRs come from a woman aged 18-29 years in good health and CMV-seropositive.

V usage is TRBV7-9 and J usage is TRBJ2-1; maybe TRBD1 (6 bases). Germline CDR1 reads SEHNR; CDR2 reads FQNEAQ (reference sequence). Trimming left V 5 bases short and J 4 bases short, with 15 bases between. CDR3 length: 15 amino acids. CDR3 residues: CASSPRQASYNEQFF. The CDR3 region has the DNA TGTGCCAGCAGCCCCAGACAGGCCTCGTACAATGAGCAGTTCTTC.

The chain has TRBV7-8 and TRBJ2-5, with 8 nucleotides matching TRBD2. The germline gives CDR1 SGHVS, CDR2 FQNEAQ. J was trimmed by 5 bases and V by 5 bases; bases with no gene match: 13. The CDR3 sequence is 16 residues long. CDR3 sequence: CASSLTSGWLGETQYF. CDR3 bases: TGTGCCAGCAGCCTAACTAGCGGTTGGCTCGGGGAGACCCAGTACTTC.

The chain uses TRBV28 and TRBJ1-2; TRBD1 agrees at 9 bases. V was pared by 6 bases and J by 2 bases, with 4 bases of the junction left unmatched. CDR3 length equals 14 residues. The germline V gene encodes CDR1 MDHEN and CDR2 SYDVKM. The CDR3 sequence is CASRGTGRNYGYTF. The CDR3 DNA is TGTGCCAGCAGAGGGACAGGGAGAAACTATGGCTACACCTTC.

V and J are TRBV4-2 and TRBJ1-2; D remains unclear. The germline V gene has CDR1 LGHNA and CDR2 YNFKEQ. V was shortened by 3 bases and J by 4 bases, with 12 bases between the two germline ends. The CDR3 length is 14 residues. The CDR3 DNA sequence: TGTGCCAGCAGCCAGGAGGGAAATTCCTATGGCTACACCTTC. Protein product: CASSQEGNSYGYTF.

The chain links TRBV7-8 to TRBJ1-2; 7 bases align to TRBD1. Germline-derived CDR1 and CDR2 are SGHVS and FQNEAQ. The junction had 6 bases not matched to a gene; V was cut back by 1 base and J by 4 bases. The CDR3 consists of 15 residues. The CDR3 region has the DNA TGTGCCAGCAGCTTAGTGGCAGGGGGTGTCTATGGCTACACCTTC. It specifies CASSLVAGGVYGYTF.

Only one count was recorded for this clone. CDR3 nucleotides: TGCAGCGTGCAACAGGGGGCCGATCAGCCCCAGCATTTT. Protein sequence: CSVQQGADQPQHF. The gene calls are TRBV29-1 and TRBJ1-5; TRBD1 matches at 9 bases. V shed 6 bases and J 5 bases; nucleotides not matched to a gene: 5. The CDR3 length is 13 residues. Germline loops: CDR1 SQVTM, CDR2 ANQGSEA.

This sequence joins TRBV4-3 and TRBJ2-7; 9 bases align to TRBD1. Losses at the gene ends were 4 bases for V and 6 bases for J; bases not matched to a gene: 10. CDR3 length equals 15 residues. The germline V gene has CDR1 LGHNA and CDR2 YSLEER. CDR3 amino acids: CASSLRDRDQGEQYF. The DNA for the CDR3 is TGCGCCAGCAGCCTTAGGGACAGGGATCAGGGCGAGCAGTACTTC.

The chain combines TRBV4-2 with TRBJ2-1, with D hard to call. Germline V gene sequence: CDR1 LGHNA, CDR2 YNFKEQ. V lost 0 bases, J lost 9 bases, and 9 bases lay in between. The CDR3 extends over 13 amino acids. The CDR3 nucleotides read TGTGCCAGCAGCCAAGAGCCCCACGGTGAGCAGTTCTTC. Its translation is CASSQEPHGEQFF.

This chain connects TRBV7-8 to TRBJ2-7; 10 bases map to TRBD1. J gave up 3 bases and V 4 bases, and 3 bases lay outside the gene matches. Germline CDR1 SGHVS, CDR2 FQNEAQ. The CDR3 length is 14 residues. Here the CDR3 DNA reads TGTGCCAGCAGCTCCGGACAGGGGGGCTACGAGCAGTACTTC. Translated, it gives CASSSGQGGYEQYF.